These T cell receptor beta chains were read from a single sample in a study of shared clonotypes between healthy human individuals. Data came from immunoSEQ multiplex PCR; TCRdb stores just in-frame clones and leaves some out. The profile shows roughly 520,000 clones, 95% to 96% of them singletons. Sample: naive CD4+ T cells sorted from blood. These receptors all stem from a woman in her 30s in good health. The CDR3 runs from the conserved cysteine through the conserved F or W. The D gene is left open where the match is weak. Expanded clones get a size class; other rows say once, few or many, or leave the size out.

V	D	J	size	CDR3	DNA
TRBV28	TRBD1	TRBJ2-7	NA	CASSFPGTGQGGYGPVSPYEQYF	TGTGCCAGCAGTTTCCCCGGGACAGGGCAGGGAGGGTACGGGCCCGTTTCTCCTTACGAGCAGTACTTC
TRBV29-1	TRBD1	TRBJ1-4	NA	CSAKTGRYEKLFF	TGCAGCGCAAAGACAGGGAGGTACGAAAAACTGTTTTTT
TRBV21-1	NA	TRBJ2-6	once	CASSKEMGNGANVLTF	TGTGCCAGCAGCAAAGAAATGGGGAATGGGGCCAACGTCCTGACTTTC
TRBV2	NA	TRBJ2-7	NA	CASSEQTGNYEQYF	TGTGCCAGCAGTGAACAAACAGGGAACTACGAGCAGTACTTC
TRBV15	NA	TRBJ2-5	NA	CATSGRTRGETQYF	TGTGCCACCAGCGGAAGGACGCGAGGAGAGACCCAGTACTTC
TRBV5-4	TRBD1	TRBJ2-1	NA	CASSVVGTEQFF	TGTGCCAGCAGTGTCGTCGGGACAGAACAGTTCTTC
TRBV19	NA	TRBJ2-3	NA	CASTAGTQLSTDTQYF	TGTGCCAGTACCGCAGGGACCCAACTTAGCACAGATACGCAGTATTTT
TRBV7-9	NA	TRBJ1-3	NA	CASSLVLGNSGNTIYF	TGTGCCAGCAGCTTAGTCTTGGGCAACTCTGGAAACACCATATATTTT
TRBV2	NA	TRBJ2-7	NA	CASTGTTLEQYF	TGTGCCAGCACCGGGACGACTCTCGAGCAGTACTTC
TRBV18	NA	TRBJ2-3	NA	CASSPQDGDTQYF	TGTGCCAGCTCACCACAAGACGGAGATACGCAGTATTTT
TRBV5-4	TRBD2	TRBJ2-3	once	CASSSKREGTSDTQYF	TGTGCCAGCAGCTCAAAGCGGGAGGGCACGTCAGATACGCAGTATTTT
TRBV5-5	TRBD1	TRBJ1-2	NA	CASSLRGTGNYGYTF	TGTGCCAGCAGCTTGAGAGGGACAGGGAACTATGGCTACACCTTC
TRBV28	TRBD1	TRBJ2-7	NA	CASRTGQGESYEQYF	TGTGCCAGCAGGACGGGACAGGGGGAATCCTACGAGCAGTACTTC
TRBV9	TRBD1	TRBJ2-7	NA	CASSGGTGRVDEQYF	TGTGCCAGCAGCGGGGGGACAGGGAGAGTTGACGAGCAGTACTTC
TRBV10-1	TRBD2	TRBJ2-7	NA	CASFLAGDEQYF	TGCGCCAGCTTCCTCGCGGGGGACGAGCAGTACTTC
TRBV11-2	NA	TRBJ2-3	NA	CASSSLAISSTDTQYF	TGTGCCAGCAGCTCCCTTGCCATTTCCAGCACAGATACGCAGTATTTT
TRBV6-5	TRBD1	TRBJ1-1	NA	CASSTARGLVTEAFF	TGTGCCAGCAGTACGGCCAGGGGGCTTGTCACTGAAGCTTTCTTT
TRBV6-1	NA	TRBJ1-2	few	CASSEVTDNGYTF	TGTGCCAGCAGTGAAGTTACAGATAATGGCTACACCTTC
TRBV10-1	NA	TRBJ2-2	NA	CASSESLGESGELFF	TGCGCCAGCAGTGAGTCACTCGGGGAATCCGGGGAGCTGTTTTTT
TRBV5-1	TRBD2	TRBJ2-2	NA	CATSLGVAGTGELFF	TGCGCCACCTCCTTAGGAGTAGCGGGGACCGGGGAGCTGTTTTTT
TRBV18	TRBD2	TRBJ2-7	NA	CASSLGLVDEQYF	TGTGCCAGCTCATTGGGACTAGTTGACGAGCAGTACTTC
TRBV10-3	TRBD1	TRBJ1-3	NA	CASGTGARDGNTIYF	TGTGCCAGCGGGACAGGGGCGCGGGATGGAAACACCATATATTTT
TRBV11-3	TRBD2	TRBJ2-3	NA	CASSPGLATSTDTQYF	TGTGCCAGCAGCCCAGGACTAGCGACGAGCACAGATACGCAGTATTTT
TRBV7-2	TRBD2	TRBJ2-7	NA	CASSLDGRARAYEQYF	TGTGCCAGCAGCTTAGACGGGAGGGCCAGGGCCTACGAGCAGTACTTC
TRBV7-2	NA	TRBJ2-1	NA	CASSLVLRSSYNEQFF	TGTGCCAGCAGCTTAGTACTCCGGAGCTCCTACAATGAGCAGTTCTTC
TRBV27	TRBD2	TRBJ2-1	NA	CASSTIRSGSWYNEQFF	TGTGCCAGCAGTACAATTCGTAGCGGGAGTTGGTACAATGAGCAGTTCTTC
TRBV7-2	TRBD1	TRBJ1-2	NA	CASSLSRGRFIYYGYTF	TGTGCCAGCAGCTTATCCAGGGGGCGATTTATTTACTATGGCTACACCTTC
TRBV6-4	TRBD1	TRBJ2-3	NA	CASSDPGQGRDTQYF	TGTGCCAGCAGTGACCCGGGACAGGGACGAGATACGCAGTATTTT
TRBV4-2	NA	TRBJ1-5	NA	CASSQDRVRGERIYGNQPQHF	TGTGCCAGCAGCCAAGATCGGGTTAGAGGGGAAAGAATTTATGGCAATCAGCCCCAGCATTTT
TRBV2	TRBD1	TRBJ1-4	NA	CASSGQGANEKLFF	TGTGCCAGCAGTGGACAGGGGGCTAATGAAAAACTGTTTTTT
TRBV4-1	NA	TRBJ2-3	NA	CASSAGGAFGTQYF	TGCGCCAGCAGTGCCGGCGGGGCTTTCGGTACGCAGTATTTT
TRBV11-2	TRBD1	TRBJ1-2	NA	CASSLTDRDSGYTF	TGTGCCAGCAGCTTGACCGACAGGGATAGTGGCTACACCTTC
TRBV5-1	NA	TRBJ2-3	NA	CASSLDSAASGQYF	TGCGCCAGCAGCTTGGACAGTGCGGCTTCAGGGCAGTATTTT
TRBV10-1	NA	TRBJ1-2	NA	CASRSQGYTF	TGCGCCAGCAGGAGCCAAGGCTACACCTTC
TRBV5-4	TRBD1	TRBJ2-3	NA	CASSPDRALTDTQYF	TGTGCCAGCAGCCCGGACAGGGCCTTAACAGATACGCAGTATTTT
TRBV6-5	NA	TRBJ2-7	NA	CASSYLGQASYEQYF	TGTGCCAGCAGTTACTTGGGGCAGGCTTCCTACGAGCAGTACTTC
TRBV10-3	NA	TRBJ1-1	NA	CAISERQGKGGTEAFF	TGTGCCATCAGTGAGCGGCAGGGGAAGGGTGGCACTGAAGCTTTCTTT
TRBV9	NA	TRBJ2-2	NA	CASSLNWASDSGELFF	TGTGCCAGCAGCCTTAACTGGGCTAGCGATAGCGGGGAGCTGTTTTTT
TRBV28	NA	TRBJ2-3	NA	CASSLRDGILLFTDTQYF	TGTGCCAGCAGTTTAAGGGACGGAATACTCCTTTTCACAGATACGCAGTATTTT
TRBV13	NA	TRBJ2-1	once	CASSLPGVTTSEQFF	TGTGCCAGCAGCTTACCGGGGGTAACTACAAGTGAGCAGTTCTTC
TRBV14	TRBD2	TRBJ2-1	NA	CASSSGEAGGRVNEQFF	TGTGCCAGCAGCTCTGGTGAAGCGGGAGGTCGGGTTAATGAGCAGTTCTTC
TRBV5-1	NA	TRBJ1-2	once	CASSNLPDGVYGYTF	TGCGCCAGCAGCAATCTCCCGGACGGGGTCTATGGCTACACCTTC
TRBV28	NA	TRBJ1-6	NA	CASSLTAANSPLHF	TGTGCCAGCAGTTTGACAGCGGCTAATTCACCCCTCCACTTT
TRBV19	TRBD1	TRBJ1-1	NA	CASTVTGGTEAFF	TGTGCCAGTACGGTAACAGGGGGAACTGAAGCTTTCTTT
TRBV19	NA	TRBJ1-1	NA	CASSPRGGTEAFF	TGTGCCAGTAGCCCCCGGGGGGGGACTGAAGCTTTCTTT
TRBV18	NA	TRBJ2-5	NA	CASSPPNAQETQYF	TGTGCCAGCTCACCACCCAATGCCCAAGAGACCCAGTACTTC
TRBV27	NA	TRBJ1-1	NA	CASRAGKTYTEAFF	TGTGCCAGCAGGGCCGGGAAGACCTACACTGAAGCTTTCTTT
TRBV28	TRBD1	TRBJ1-5	NA	CASSFPHGTGGVNGNQPQHF	TGTGCCAGCAGTTTCCCGCACGGGACAGGGGGCGTTAATGGCAATCAGCCCCAGCATTTT
TRBV18	TRBD2	TRBJ2-3	NA	CASSPPSGATDTQYF	TGTGCCAGCTCACCACCAAGCGGGGCCACAGATACGCAGTATTTT
TRBV6-6	TRBD2	TRBJ2-2	NA	CASSYGGRGSGELFF	TGTGCCAGCAGTTACGGCGGGAGAGGGTCCGGGGAGCTGTTTTTT
TRBV18	NA	TRBJ1-3	NA	CASSASTAMPRSRNTIYF	TGTGCCAGCTCCGCGTCTACGGCAATGCCCCGTTCGAGAAACACCATATATTTT
TRBV28	NA	TRBJ1-1	NA	CASTHAGEGPYTEAFF	TGTGCCAGCACCCACGCGGGGGAGGGGCCCTACACTGAAGCTTTCTTT
TRBV15	NA	TRBJ2-6	NA	CAAHRSGANVLTF	TGTGCCGCGCATCGCTCTGGGGCCAACGTCCTGACTTTC